This T cell receptor beta chain was found in a study of control samples from healthy donors and cancer patients. V shed 5 bases, J shed 3 bases, and the junction held 7 bases outside the gene matches. The CDR3 runs to 16 residues. Germline values: CDR1 LNHDA, CDR2 SQIVND (reference sequence). TCRdb's table, derived via immunoSEQ multiplex PCR, lists solely in-frame clones and lacks some. The repertoire holds under 150,000 clones, with just over 90% as singletons. This TCR derives from a man aged 50 or older with head and neck cancer. This chain connects TRBV19 to TRBJ1-1, with TRBD1 matching 12 bases. The sample consisted of PBMCs. The CDR3 loop is CASSPGTGGAYTEAFF. The CDR3 coding sequence is TGTGCCAGTAGTCCTGGGACAGGGGGCGCGTACACTGAAGCTTTCTTT.